A single sample is the source of the 27 T cell receptor beta chains below, sequenced in a study of Graves' ophthalmopathy and Graves' hyperthyroidism. The sequenced template was RNA, covering the TCR beta CDR3 region. HTBI primers were employed in first-round RT-PCR, then a second-round multiplex PCR followed. TCRdb re-derived calls from the multiplex PCR reads in MiXCR, one entry per CDR3 protein. In the table there are around 520,000 distinct CDR3 sequences, under 45% of which are singletons. The specimen was peripheral blood or thyroid tissue (not recorded which). The receptors were sampled from an adult man with Graves' hyperthyroidism.

At least ten counts were recorded for this clonotype. The chain joins TRBV15 to TRBJ1-2; a possible D gene is TRBD1 (6 bases). The CDR3 contains 14 residues. Germline assignment: CDR1 LNHNV and CDR2 YYDKDF (reference sequence). V lost 1 base and J lost 2, with 8 bases in between. The chain's CDR3 is CATSRGDINYGYTF. Written as DNA, the CDR3 is TGTGCCACCAGCAGAGGGGACATCAACTATGGCTACACCTTC.

The table lists this clonotype with many counts. The chain employs TRBV7-3 and TRBJ2-7; TRBD1 aligns across 8 bases. The ends lost 4 bases at V and 4 bases at J; junction bases unmatched: 6. The CDR3 length is 14 residues. Germline values: CDR1 SGHTA, CDR2 FQGTGA. The CDR3 reads CASSSTTGAYEQYF. DNA for the CDR3: TGTGCCAGCAGCTCTACGACAGGGGCGTACGAGCAGTACTTC.

This clonotype appeared many times. The chain couples TRBV24-1 to TRBJ1-1; D is unclear. Germline assignment: CDR1 KGHDR and CDR2 SFDVKD. With 1 base removed from V and 5 bases from J, the gap between germline ends came to 7 bases. The CDR3 totals 13 residues. The CDR3 loop reads CATSDLKGTEAFF. DNA for the CDR3: TGTGCCACCAGTGATTTAAAGGGAACTGAAGCTTTCTTT.

On this clonotype itself: A much larger clonotype is one base distant, so this may be a read error. The gene calls are TRBV12-3 or TRBV12-4 and TRBJ2-7; the D is unclear. V was trimmed by 3 bases and J by 3 bases, leaving 12 bases between them. The length of the CDR3 is 14 residues. The CDR3 bases are TGTGCCAGCAGTTTTGTGGCGGCAGGCTACGAGCAGTACTTC. Translating gives CASSFVAAGYEQYF.

The chain employs TRBV7-9 and TRBJ2-2; possible D gene TRBD2, 6 bases. With 6 bases removed from V and 5 bases from J, the gap between germline ends came to 16 bases. This CDR3 spans 15 amino acids. Germline CDR1 and CDR2: SEHNR and FQNEAQ (reference sequence). The chain's CDR3 is CASSFWKAGTGELFF. CDR3 bases: TGTGCCAGCAGTTTCTGGAAGGCGGGAACCGGGGAGCTGTTTTTT.

This clonotype was counted between two and nine times. The chain recombines TRBV2 with TRBJ2-7, with 7 nucleotides matching TRBD1. The J segment lost 2 bases and the V segment lost 9 bases, leaving 7 bases of the junction unmatched. The CDR3 is made up of 13 amino acids. The V gene's germline CDR1 is SNHLY and CDR2 FYNNEI. CDR3 bases: TGTGCCAGTGCCCGGGACAGACCCTACGAGCAGTACTTC. It encodes CASARDRPYEQYF.

V is TRBV2 and J is TRBJ2-1; the D gene is possibly TRBD1 (5 bases). Trimming removed 7 bases from V and 9 bases from J, with 16 bases in between. The CDR3 runs to 13 residues. The germline gives CDR1 SNHLY, CDR2 FYNNEI. CDR3 DNA: TGTGCCAGCATTAGGGGCCAGCTGACTGAGCAGTTCTTC. Its protein product is CASIRGQLTEQFF.

This clonotype was found many times. The chain has TRBV7-9 and TRBJ1-5; D remains unclear. The CDR3 has 14 residues. Looked up from germline, CDR1 is SEHNR and CDR2 is FQNEAQ (reference sequence). Trimming took off 3 bases at V and 3 bases at J, with 9 bases between the two ends. Written as DNA, the CDR3 is TGTGCCAGCAGCTTTCCTGGGAACAATCAGCCCCAGCATTTT. It is translated as CASSFPGNNQPQHF.

This clonotype was counted many times. V is TRBV27 and J is TRBJ1-2; D may be TRBD1 (6 bases). Germline V lookup: CDR1 MNHEY, CDR2 SMNVEV (reference sequence). V was pared by 5 bases and J by 4 bases, with 17 bases between. This CDR3 is 15 amino acids long. DNA for the CDR3: TGTGCCAGCAGTGACACAGGGTCCTTGCGCTATGGCTACACCTTC. Amino acids: CASSDTGSLRYGYTF.

The chain couples TRBV2 to TRBJ2-2; D gene ambiguous. This CDR3 is 11 amino acids long. Trimming removed 6 bases from V and 9 bases from J, with 8 bases in between. The germline V gene has CDR1 SNHLY and CDR2 FYNNEI. CDR3 in DNA: TGTGCCAGCAGCTTGAGGTGGGAGCTGTTTTTT. Translation gives CASSLRWELFF.

This chain connects TRBV10-3 to TRBJ1-1, with a tentative D call TRBD1 (5 bases). V lost 6 bases to trimming and J lost 14 bases, with 31 bases between them. This CDR3 is built from 16 residues. Germline V gene data show CDR1 as ENHRY and CDR2 as SYGVKD. The CDR3 protein is CAIRDWGGDRYNEQFF. CDR3 DNA sequence: TGTGCCATCAGGGACTGGGGAGGGGACCGTTACAATGAGCAGTTCTTT.

The chain employs TRBV6-5 and TRBJ1-2, with TRBD1 as a possible D gene (5 bases). Trimming shortened V by 7 bases and J by 4 bases, and 16 bases separated the two germline ends. The germline V gene has CDR1 MNHEY and CDR2 SVGAGI. CDR3 length equals 14 residues. The CDR3 region is CASTEGPGIYGYTF. The CDR3 DNA is TGTGCCAGCACCGAGGGCCCAGGGATCTATGGCTACACCTTC.

This clonotype showed up just a few times. The J gene is TRBJ2-1, the V gene TRBV10-3, with D possibly matching TRBD1 (6 bases). Looked up from germline, CDR1 is ENHRY and CDR2 is SYGVKD. CDR3 length: 14 residues. The V and J ends lost 10 bases and 7 bases respectively, with 20 bases between them. CDR3 nucleotides: TGTGCCAGCGCCCCGGGTACAGGGATAAATGAGCAGTTCTTC. Translating gives CASAPGTGINEQFF.

The genes are TRBV20-1 and TRBJ1-1; TRBD1 might be the D (5 bases). The CDR3 is 11 residues long. In germline, CDR1 is DFQATT, CDR2 SNEGSKA (reference sequence). Trimming took 6 bases from V and 10 from J, leaving 15 bases between them. In DNA, the CDR3 is TGCAGTGCAATAGCGGGAGGGGTAGCTTTCTTT. It yields the protein CSAIAGGVAFF.

This clonotype was recorded a few times. This may be a read error, as it is one base from a much larger clone. V and J are TRBV10-2 and TRBJ2-7; D is perhaps TRBD1 (6 bases). V lost 7 bases, J lost 2 bases, and 15 bases lay in between. The CDR3 has 14 residues. The germline CDR1 and CDR2 sequences are WSHSY and SAAADI. The DNA of the CDR3 is TGCGCCAGCAACAGGGAATCCGACACCTACGAGCAGTACTTC. Amino acids: CASNRESDTYEQYF.

This clonotype was observed many times. The gene calls are TRBV19 and TRBJ2-7, with D unclear. Germline assignment: CDR1 LNHDA and CDR2 SQIVND (reference sequence). This CDR3 spans 11 amino acids. Trimming cost V 8 bases and J 9 bases, with 14 bases left between them. CDR3 nucleotides: TGTGCCAGTTCCCTAGGCCGGAGGCAGTACTTC. Translation gives CASSLGRRQYF.

This clonotype occurred many times. Since the CDR3 does not end with the conserved phenylalanine or tryptophan, this likely comes from a read error. The DNA is left out, because the CDR3 cannot be placed on it with certainty; the CDR3 is given as TCRdb lists it. This chain uses TRBV7-9 with TRBJ2-7; the table's D call, TRBD1, has no DNA check behind it. Germline V gene lookup returns CDR1 SEHNR and CDR2 FQNEAQ (reference sequence). The CDR3 spans 11 amino acids, including both terminal residues. The CDR3 is CASSPGTEGWC.

This clonotype was detected many times. The V call is TRBV29-1, the J call TRBJ1-3; 9 positions agree with TRBD1. The CDR3 spans 14 residues. Germline V gene sequence: CDR1 SQVTM, CDR2 ANQGSEA. The CDR3 loop is CGAWDRASGNTIYF. The CDR3 coding sequence is TGCGGCGCATGGGACAGGGCCTCTGGAAACACCATATATTTT.

In this sample, this clonotype turned up many times. The chain combines TRBV11-2 with TRBJ1-2; TRBD1 matches at 10 bases. This CDR3 is 15 amino acids long. In germline, CDR1 is SGHAT, CDR2 FQNNGV. The ends lost 2 bases at V and 5 bases at J; junction bases unmatched: 5. CDR3 sequence: CASSLRRGQGYGYTF. In DNA form, the CDR3 reads TGTGCCAGCAGCTTACGGCGGGGACAGGGGTATGGCTACACCTTC.

This clonotype has a count of ten or more. V gene TRBV24-1 combines with J gene TRBJ1-2; D not certain. Looked up from germline, CDR1 is KGHDR and CDR2 is SFDVKD. Between the trimmed V and J ends, which lost 5 bases and 2 bases, there was a span of 8 bases. The CDR3 is 13 amino acids. The CDR3 sequence is CATSGYQNYGYTF. The CDR3 nucleotides are TGTGCCACCAGTGGGTACCAGAACTATGGCTACACCTTC.

The table lists this clonotype with a few counts. The chain links TRBV4-1 to TRBJ2-7, with 7 bases that match TRBD2. Germline values: CDR1 MGHRA, CDR2 YSYEKL. Trimming cost V 4 bases and J 0 bases; bases outside gene matches: 9. CDR3 length equals 16 residues. In nucleotides, the CDR3 is TGCGCCAGCAGCCCCGGGAGGCAGGTTAGCTCCTACGAGCAGTACTTC. Translating gives CASSPGRQVSSYEQYF.

This clonotype was counted only a few times. V gene TRBV24-1 combines with J gene TRBJ2-2; possible D gene TRBD2, 6 bases. The CDR3 sequence is 14 residues long. Looked up from germline, CDR1 is KGHDR and CDR2 is SFDVKD. With 8 bases removed from V and 8 bases from J, the gap between germline ends came to 17 bases. In DNA, the CDR3 is TGTGCCACCACCACCGCCGAGGGGACTGGGGAGCTGTTTTTT. Protein: CATTTAEGTGELFF.

Notes on this clonotype: Lacking the conserved final phenylalanine or tryptophan, this CDR3 likely reflects a read error. The chain links TRBV7-2 to TRBJ2-7; D remains unclear. The CDR3 sequence is 14 residues long. Germline V gene data show CDR1 as SGHTA and CDR2 as FQGNSA. V dropped 6 bases and J dropped 3 bases, with 15 bases sitting between them. The CDR3 nucleotides are TGTGCCAGCAGTTACTCAGGCAGGAGCTACGAGCAGTACCTC. Protein: CASSYSGRSYEQYL.

The genes are TRBV19 and TRBJ2-7, with D perhaps TRBD1 or TRBD2 (5 bases each). Deletions cut 3 bases from V and 7 bases from J, with 13 bases between. The CDR3 length is 13 residues. CDR1 and CDR2 (germline): LNHDA, SQIVND (reference sequence). The CDR3 reads CASSISRDDEQYF. Written as DNA, the CDR3 is TGTGCCAGTAGTATTAGCAGGGACGATGAGCAGTACTTC.

As regards this clonotype: This could be a read error, since a much larger clone is one nucleotide away. Because the CDR3 is missing its conserved closing phenylalanine or tryptophan, this is likely a read error. V gene TRBV24-1 combines with J gene TRBJ1-1; D is possibly TRBD1 (6 bases). Trimming took 11 bases from V and 3 from J, leaving 18 bases between them. CDR3 length: 14 amino acids. CDR1 is KGHDR and CDR2 is SFDVKD in the germline V gene. For the CDR3, the DNA is TGTGCCAGCAGCCTACAGGGTTTGGACACTGAAGCTTTCCTT. This codes for CASSLQGLDTEAFL.

This clonotype was seen many times. The CDR3 protein is CATSNAGTDQETQYF. The CDR3 DNA follows: TGTGCCACCAGCAACGCCGGGACAGACCAAGAGACCCAGTACTTC. The chain joins TRBV24-1 to TRBJ2-5; TRBD1 agrees at 7 bases. CDR1 is KGHDR and CDR2 is SFDVKD in the germline V gene. CDR3 size: 15 residues. With V trimmed by 7 bases and J by 0 bases, 7 bases remained unmatched.

Comments on this clonotype: This could be a read error, since a much larger clone is one nucleotide away. The rearrangement joins TRBV7-9 to TRBJ2-7, with D tentatively TRBD1 (5 bases). There are 14 residues in the CDR3. From germline, CDR1 is SEHNR and CDR2 FQNEAQ (reference sequence). V lost 3 bases and J lost 2, with 11 bases in between. The CDR3 here is CASSFVGRAYEQYF. CDR3 sequence (DNA): TGTGCCAGCAGCTTCGTTGGCAGGGCCTACGAGCAGTACTTC.